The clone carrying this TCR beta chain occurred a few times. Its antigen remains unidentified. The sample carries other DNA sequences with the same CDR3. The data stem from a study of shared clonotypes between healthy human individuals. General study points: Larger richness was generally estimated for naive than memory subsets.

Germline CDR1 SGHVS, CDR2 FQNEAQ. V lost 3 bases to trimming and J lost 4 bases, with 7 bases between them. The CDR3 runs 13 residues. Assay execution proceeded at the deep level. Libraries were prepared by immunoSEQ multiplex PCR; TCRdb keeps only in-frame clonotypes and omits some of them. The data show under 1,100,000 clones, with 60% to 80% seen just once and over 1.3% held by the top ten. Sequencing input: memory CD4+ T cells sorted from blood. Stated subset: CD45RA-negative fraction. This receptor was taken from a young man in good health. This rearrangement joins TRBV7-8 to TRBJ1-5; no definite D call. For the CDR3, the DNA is TGTGCCAGCAGCTTTGGCGAGAATCAGCCCCAGCATTTT. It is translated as CASSFGENQPQHF.